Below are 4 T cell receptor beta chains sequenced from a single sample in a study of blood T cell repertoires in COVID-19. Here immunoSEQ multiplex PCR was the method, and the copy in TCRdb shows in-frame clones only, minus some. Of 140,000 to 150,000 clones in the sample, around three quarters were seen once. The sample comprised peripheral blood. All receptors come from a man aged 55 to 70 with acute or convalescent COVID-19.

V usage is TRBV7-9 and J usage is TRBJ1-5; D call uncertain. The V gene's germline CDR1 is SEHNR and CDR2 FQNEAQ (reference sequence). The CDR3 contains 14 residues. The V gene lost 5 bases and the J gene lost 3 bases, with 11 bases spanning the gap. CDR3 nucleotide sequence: TGTGCCAGCAGCGATCAGTCCACCAATCAGCCCCAGCATTTT. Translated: CASSDQSTNQPQHF.

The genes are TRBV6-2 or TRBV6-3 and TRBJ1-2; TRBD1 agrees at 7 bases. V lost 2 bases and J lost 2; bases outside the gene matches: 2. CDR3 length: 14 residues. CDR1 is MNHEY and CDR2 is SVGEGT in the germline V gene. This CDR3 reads CASSYRDSNYGYTF. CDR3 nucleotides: TGTGCCAGCAGTTACAGGGACAGCAACTATGGCTACACCTTC.

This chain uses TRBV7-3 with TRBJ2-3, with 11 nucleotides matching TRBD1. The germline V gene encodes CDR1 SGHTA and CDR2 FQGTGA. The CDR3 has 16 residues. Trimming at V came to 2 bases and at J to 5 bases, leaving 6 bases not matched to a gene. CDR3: CASSLAGTGGKDTQYF. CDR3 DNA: TGTGCCAGCAGCTTAGCTGGGACAGGGGGAAAAGATACGCAGTATTTT.

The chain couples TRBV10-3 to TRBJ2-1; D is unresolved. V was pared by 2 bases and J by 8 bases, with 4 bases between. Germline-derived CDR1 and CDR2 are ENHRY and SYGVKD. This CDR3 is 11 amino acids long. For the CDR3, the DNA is TGTGCCATCAGTGAGGTCGATGAGCAGTTCTTC. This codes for CAISEVDEQFF.